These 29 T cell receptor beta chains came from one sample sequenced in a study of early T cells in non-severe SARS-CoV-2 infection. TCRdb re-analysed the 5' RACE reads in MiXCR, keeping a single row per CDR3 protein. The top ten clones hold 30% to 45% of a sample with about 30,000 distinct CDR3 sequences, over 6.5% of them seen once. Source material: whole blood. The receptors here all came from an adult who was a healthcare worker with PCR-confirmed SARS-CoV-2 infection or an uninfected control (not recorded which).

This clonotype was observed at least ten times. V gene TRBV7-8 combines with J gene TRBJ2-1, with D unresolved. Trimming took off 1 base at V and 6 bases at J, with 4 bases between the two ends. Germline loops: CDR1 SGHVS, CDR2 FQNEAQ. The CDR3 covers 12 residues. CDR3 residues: CASSLGRNEQFF. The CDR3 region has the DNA TGTGCCAGCAGCTTAGGCCGCAATGAGCAGTTCTTC.

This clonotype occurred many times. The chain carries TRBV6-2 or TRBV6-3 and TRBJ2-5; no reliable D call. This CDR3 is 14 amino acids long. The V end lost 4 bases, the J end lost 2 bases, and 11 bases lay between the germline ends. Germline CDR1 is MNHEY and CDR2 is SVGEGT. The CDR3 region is CASSLITSQETQYF. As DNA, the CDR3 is TGTGCCAGCAGTTTGATAACCTCTCAAGAGACCCAGTACTTC.

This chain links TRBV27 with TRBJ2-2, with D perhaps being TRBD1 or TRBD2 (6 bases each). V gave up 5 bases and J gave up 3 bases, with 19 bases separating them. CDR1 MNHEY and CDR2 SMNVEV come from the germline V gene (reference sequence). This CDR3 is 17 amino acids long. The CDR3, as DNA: TGTGCCAGCAGTCCCTCGAAGGGGGGTGTGTACACCGGGGAGCTGTTTTTT. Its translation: CASSPSKGGVYTGELFF.

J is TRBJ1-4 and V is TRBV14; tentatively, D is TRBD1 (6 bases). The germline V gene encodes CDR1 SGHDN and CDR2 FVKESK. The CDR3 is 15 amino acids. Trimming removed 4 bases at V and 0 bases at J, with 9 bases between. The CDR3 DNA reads TGTGCCAGCAGCCGCCGACAGGCAACTAATGAAAAACTGTTTTTT. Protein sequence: CASSRRQATNEKLFF.

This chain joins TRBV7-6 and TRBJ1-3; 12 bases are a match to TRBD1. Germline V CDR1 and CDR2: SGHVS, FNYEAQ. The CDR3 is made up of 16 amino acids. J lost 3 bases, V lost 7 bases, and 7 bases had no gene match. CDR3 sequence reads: CASILGTGGRGNTIYF. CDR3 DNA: TGTGCCAGCATCCTGGGGACAGGGGGCCGTGGAAACACCATATATTTT.

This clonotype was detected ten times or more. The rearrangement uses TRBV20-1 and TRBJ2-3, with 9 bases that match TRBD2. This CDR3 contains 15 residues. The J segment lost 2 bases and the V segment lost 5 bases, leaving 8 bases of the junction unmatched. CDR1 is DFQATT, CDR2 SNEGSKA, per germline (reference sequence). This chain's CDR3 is CSAGVAGDATDTQYF. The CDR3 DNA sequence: TGCAGTGCTGGAGTAGCGGGAGACGCCACAGATACGCAGTATTTT.

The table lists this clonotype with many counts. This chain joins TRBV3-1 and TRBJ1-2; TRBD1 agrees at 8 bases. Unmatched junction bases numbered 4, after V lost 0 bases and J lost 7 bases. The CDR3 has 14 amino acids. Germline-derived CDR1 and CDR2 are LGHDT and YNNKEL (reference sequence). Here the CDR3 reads CASSQDSGGRGYTF. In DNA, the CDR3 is TGTGCCAGCAGCCAAGATTCAGGGGGCCGTGGCTACACCTTC.

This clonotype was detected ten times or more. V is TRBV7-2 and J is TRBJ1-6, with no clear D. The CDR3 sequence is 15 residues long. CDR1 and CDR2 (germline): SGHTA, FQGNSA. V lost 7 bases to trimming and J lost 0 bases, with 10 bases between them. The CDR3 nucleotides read TGTGCCAGCAAGAGGGATAGCTCCTATAATTCACCCCTCCACTTT. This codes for CASKRDSSYNSPLHF.

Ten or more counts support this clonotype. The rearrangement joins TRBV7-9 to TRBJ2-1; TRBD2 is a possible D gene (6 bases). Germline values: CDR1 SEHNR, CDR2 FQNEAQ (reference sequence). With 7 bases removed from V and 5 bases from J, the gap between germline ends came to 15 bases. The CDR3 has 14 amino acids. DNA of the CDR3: TGTGCCAGCACCCACTCCGGGAGCAACAATGAGCAGTTCTTC. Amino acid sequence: CASTHSGSNNEQFF.

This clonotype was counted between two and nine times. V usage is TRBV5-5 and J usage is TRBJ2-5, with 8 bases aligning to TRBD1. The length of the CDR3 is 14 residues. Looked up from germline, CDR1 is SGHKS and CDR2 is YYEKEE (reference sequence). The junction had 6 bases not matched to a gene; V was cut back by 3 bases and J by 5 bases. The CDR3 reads CASSSGTGQETQYF. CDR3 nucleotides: TGTGCCAGCAGCTCTGGGACAGGCCAGGAGACCCAGTACTTC.

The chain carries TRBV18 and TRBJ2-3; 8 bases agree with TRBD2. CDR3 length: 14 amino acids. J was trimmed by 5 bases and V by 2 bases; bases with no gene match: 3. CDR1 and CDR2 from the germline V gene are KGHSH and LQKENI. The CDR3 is CASSPSAGGDTQYF. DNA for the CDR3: TGTGCCAGCTCACCAAGCGCGGGAGGAGATACGCAGTATTTT.

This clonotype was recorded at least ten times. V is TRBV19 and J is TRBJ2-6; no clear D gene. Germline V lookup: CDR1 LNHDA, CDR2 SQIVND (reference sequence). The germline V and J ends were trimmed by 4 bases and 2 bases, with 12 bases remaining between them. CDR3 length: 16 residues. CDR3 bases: TGTGCCAGTAGTAGGCAGGTGCAGGCTGGGGCCAACGTCCTGACTTTC. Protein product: CASSRQVQAGANVLTF.

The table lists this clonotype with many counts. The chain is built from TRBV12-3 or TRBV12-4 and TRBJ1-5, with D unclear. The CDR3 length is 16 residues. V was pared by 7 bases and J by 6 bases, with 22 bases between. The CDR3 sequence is CASTPGRASGSQPQHF. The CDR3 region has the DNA TGTGCCAGCACCCCCGGAAGGGCCTCCGGGAGTCAGCCCCAGCATTTT.

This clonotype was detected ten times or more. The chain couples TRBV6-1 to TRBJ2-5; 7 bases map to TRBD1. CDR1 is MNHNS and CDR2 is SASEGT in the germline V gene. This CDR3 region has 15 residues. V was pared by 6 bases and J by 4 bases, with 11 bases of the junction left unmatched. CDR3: CASSFDRAQGETQYF. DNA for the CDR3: TGTGCCAGCAGCTTCGACAGGGCTCAGGGAGAGACCCAGTACTTC.

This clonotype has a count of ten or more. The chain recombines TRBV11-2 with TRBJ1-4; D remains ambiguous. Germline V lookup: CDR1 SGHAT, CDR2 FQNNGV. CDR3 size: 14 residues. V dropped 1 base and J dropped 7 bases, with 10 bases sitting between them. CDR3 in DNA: TGTGCCAGCAGCTTAGTGGGTAGCGGTGAAAAACTGTTTTTT. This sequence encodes CASSLVGSGEKLFF.

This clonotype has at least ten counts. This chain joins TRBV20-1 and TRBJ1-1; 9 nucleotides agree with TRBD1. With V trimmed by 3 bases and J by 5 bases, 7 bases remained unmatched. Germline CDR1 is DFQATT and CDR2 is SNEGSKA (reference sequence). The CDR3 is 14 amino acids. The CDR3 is CSASGGQGRTEAFF. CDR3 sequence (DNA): TGCAGTGCTAGTGGAGGACAGGGGCGAACTGAAGCTTTCTTT.

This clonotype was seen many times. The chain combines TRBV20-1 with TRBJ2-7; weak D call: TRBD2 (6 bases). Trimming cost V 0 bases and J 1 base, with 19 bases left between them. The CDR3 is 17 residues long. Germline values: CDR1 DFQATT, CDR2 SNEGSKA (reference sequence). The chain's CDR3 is CSAREELGWDSSYEQYF. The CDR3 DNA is TGCAGTGCTAGAGAGGAATTGGGGTGGGACTCTTCCTACGAGCAGTACTTC.

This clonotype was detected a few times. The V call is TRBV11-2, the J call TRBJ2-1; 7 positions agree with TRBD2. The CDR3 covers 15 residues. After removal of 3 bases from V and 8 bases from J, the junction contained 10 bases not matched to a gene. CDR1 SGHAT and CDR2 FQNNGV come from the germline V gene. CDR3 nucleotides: TGTGCCAGCAGCTTTAACCCCGCTGCGGGAGATGAGCAGTTCTTC. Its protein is CASSFNPAAGDEQFF.

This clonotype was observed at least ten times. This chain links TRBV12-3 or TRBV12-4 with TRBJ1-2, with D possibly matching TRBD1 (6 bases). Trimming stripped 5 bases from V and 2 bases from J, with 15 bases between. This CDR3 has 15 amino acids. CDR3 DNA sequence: TGTGCCAGCAGTGAAAGTGTACAGGGCAACTATGGCTACACCTTC. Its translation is CASSESVQGNYGYTF.

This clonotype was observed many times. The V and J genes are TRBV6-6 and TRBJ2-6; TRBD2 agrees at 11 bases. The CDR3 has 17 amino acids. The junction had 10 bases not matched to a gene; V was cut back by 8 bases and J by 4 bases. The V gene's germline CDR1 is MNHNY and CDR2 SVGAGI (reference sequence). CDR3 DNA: TGTGCCAGCCTGAGTAGCGGGGGGGCAAAAGGGGCCAACGTCCTGACTTTC. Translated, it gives CASLSSGGAKGANVLTF.

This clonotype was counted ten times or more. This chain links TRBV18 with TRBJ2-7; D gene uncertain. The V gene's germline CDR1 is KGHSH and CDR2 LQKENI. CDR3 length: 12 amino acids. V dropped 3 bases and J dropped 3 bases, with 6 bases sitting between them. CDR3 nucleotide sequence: TGTGCCAGCTCACCTGGAGTCTACGAGCAGTACTTC. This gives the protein CASSPGVYEQYF.

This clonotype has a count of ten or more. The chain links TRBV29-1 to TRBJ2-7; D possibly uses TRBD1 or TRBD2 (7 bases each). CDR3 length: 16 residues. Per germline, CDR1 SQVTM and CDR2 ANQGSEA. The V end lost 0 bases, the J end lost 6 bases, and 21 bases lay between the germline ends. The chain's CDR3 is CSVEDRVWQGEGEQYF. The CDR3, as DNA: TGCAGCGTTGAAGATAGGGTGTGGCAGGGGGAGGGCGAGCAGTACTTC.

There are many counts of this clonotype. The CDR3: CASSYHTGSSETQYF. The CDR3 DNA reads as TGTGCCAGCAGTTACCATACAGGGTCCTCGGAGACCCAGTACTTC. V gene TRBV6-2 or TRBV6-3 combines with J gene TRBJ2-5; perhaps TRBD1 as D (6 bases). Trimming stripped 2 bases from V and 5 bases from J, with 15 bases between. There are 15 residues in the CDR3. Per the germline V gene, CDR1 is MNHEY and CDR2 is SVGEGT.

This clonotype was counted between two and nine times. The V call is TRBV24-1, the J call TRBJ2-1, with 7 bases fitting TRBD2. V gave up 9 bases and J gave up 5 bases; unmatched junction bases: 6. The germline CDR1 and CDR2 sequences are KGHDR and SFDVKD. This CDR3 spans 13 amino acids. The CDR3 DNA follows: TGTGCCACCGGTAGCGGGTTGAACAATGAGCAGTTCTTC. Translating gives CATGSGLNNEQFF.

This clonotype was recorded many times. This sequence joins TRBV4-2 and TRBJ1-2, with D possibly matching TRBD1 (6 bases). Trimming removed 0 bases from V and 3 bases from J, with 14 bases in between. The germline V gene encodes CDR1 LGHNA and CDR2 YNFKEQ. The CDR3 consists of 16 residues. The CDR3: CASSQEPGQTYYGYTF. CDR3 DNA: TGTGCCAGCAGCCAAGAGCCTGGACAGACCTACTATGGCTACACCTTC.

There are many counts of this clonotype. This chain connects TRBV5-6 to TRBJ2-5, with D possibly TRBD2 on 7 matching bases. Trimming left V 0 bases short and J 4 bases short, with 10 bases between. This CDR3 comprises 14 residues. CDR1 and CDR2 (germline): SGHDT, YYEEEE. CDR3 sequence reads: CASSLVRGRETQYF. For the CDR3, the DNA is TGTGCCAGCAGCTTGGTGCGGGGGCGAGAGACCCAGTACTTC.

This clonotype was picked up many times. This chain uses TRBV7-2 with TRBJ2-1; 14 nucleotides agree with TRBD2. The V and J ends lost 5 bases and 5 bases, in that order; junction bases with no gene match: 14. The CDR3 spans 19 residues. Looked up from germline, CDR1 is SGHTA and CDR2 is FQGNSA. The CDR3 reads CASSRNPGLAGASNNEQFF. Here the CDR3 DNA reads TGTGCCAGCAGCCGAAATCCGGGACTAGCGGGAGCTTCCAACAATGAGCAGTTCTTC.

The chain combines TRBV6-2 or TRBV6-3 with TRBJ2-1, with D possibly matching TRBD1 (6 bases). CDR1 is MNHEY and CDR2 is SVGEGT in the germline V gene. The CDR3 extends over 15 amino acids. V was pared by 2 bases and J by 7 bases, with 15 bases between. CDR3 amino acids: CASSYGTGSRNEQFF. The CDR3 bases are TGTGCCAGCAGTTACGGTACAGGGAGCAGGAATGAGCAGTTCTTC.

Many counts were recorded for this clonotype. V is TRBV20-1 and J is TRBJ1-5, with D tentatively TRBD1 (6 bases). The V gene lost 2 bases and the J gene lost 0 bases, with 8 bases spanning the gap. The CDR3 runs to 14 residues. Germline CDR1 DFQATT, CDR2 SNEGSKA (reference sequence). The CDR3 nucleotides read TGCAGTGCTAGAAAGGACAGTAGCAATCAGCCCCAGCATTTT. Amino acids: CSARKDSSNQPQHF.